This entry is about one T cell receptor beta chain. What it binds is unknown. This entry belongs to a study of cytomegalovirus exposure and HLA in healthy donors. About the research overall: About 179 million T cells yielded under 130 million unique TCR beta sequences in earlier analysis. Points from the study as a whole: Later work found most CMV-associated TCR beta chains apparently HLA-restricted. The classifier was said to identify cytomegalovirus status with high specificity and sensitivity. The study found most TCR sequences rare, yet found some public TCRs in many donors.

The PCR made use of 60 Vbeta and 13 Jbeta primers. Clones were sequenced by immunoSEQ multiplex PCR, and TCRdb holds only the in-frame ones, with some missing. The sample holds about 190,000 clones, around 86% seen once. The CDR3 is 13 amino acids. The V gene lost 1 base and the J gene lost 5 bases, with 6 bases spanning the gap. CDR1 is SGHAT, CDR2 FQNNGV, per germline. Sequencing was carried out using PBMCs. V is TRBV11-2 and J is TRBJ1-5; the D is unclear. This TCR was recovered from a young man in good health and CMV-seronegative. The CDR3: CASSLAPYQPQHF. CDR3 bases: TGTGCCAGCAGCTTAGCCCCATATCAGCCCCAGCATTTT.